These 27 T cell receptor beta chains came from one sample sequenced in a study of blood T cell repertoires in COVID-19. Assay used: immunoSEQ multiplex PCR; TCRdb lists only in-frame clones, some missing. Altogether a few hundred thousand clones are present, around 88% being singletons, with the ten largest covering around 12%. Source material: peripheral blood. The source of these receptors is a woman between 70 and 85 years old with COVID-19, enrolled during active disease.

This rearrangement joins TRBV11-2 to TRBJ2-6; D might be TRBD1 (6 bases). This CDR3 region has 15 residues. Germline CDR1 reads SGHAT; CDR2 reads FQNNGV. Trimming shortened V by 5 bases and J by 5 bases, and 13 bases separated the two germline ends. The CDR3 reads CASSPQGGWANVLTF. In DNA form, the CDR3 reads TGTGCCAGCAGCCCACAGGGCGGGTGGGCCAACGTCCTGACTTTC.

The chain is built from TRBV2 and TRBJ2-5; the match to TRBD2 covers 7 bases. J gave up 5 bases and V 3 bases, and 3 bases lay outside the gene matches. CDR1 and CDR2 (germline): SNHLY, FYNNEI. The CDR3 loop spans 13 amino acids. CDR3 DNA: TGTGCCAGCAGTGATCGACTAGCCGAGACCCAGTACTTC. Encoded protein: CASSDRLAETQYF.

The chain has TRBV10-3 and TRBJ1-2; D not certain. From germline, CDR1 is ENHRY and CDR2 SYGVKD. CDR3 length equals 13 residues. Trimming took 2 bases from V and 8 from J, leaving 12 bases between them. CDR3 in amino acids: CAISERAGGGYTF. The CDR3 nucleotides are TGTGCCATCAGTGAGAGGGCGGGAGGCGGCTACACCTTC.

J is TRBJ1-2 and V is TRBV7-2; no definite D call. Trimming pared 1 base from V and 3 bases from J, leaving 9 bases between. The CDR3 runs to 14 residues. CDR1 and CDR2 from the germline V gene are SGHTA and FQGNSA. CDR3 DNA: TGTGCCAGCAGCTTAGACAGTGGCTACTATGGCTACACCTTC. Translating it yields CASSLDSGYYGYTF.

As regards this clone: Additional DNA sequences in this sample encode the identical CDR3. The V call is TRBV29-1, the J call TRBJ1-2, with TRBD1 matching over 10 bases. V was clipped by 7 bases and J by 6 bases; unmatched bases: 2. The germline V gene encodes CDR1 SQVTM and CDR2 ANQGSEA. This CDR3 has 11 residues. In DNA form, the CDR3 reads TGCAGCGCCGGACAGGGGGATGGCTACACCTTC. Translation: CSAGQGDGYTF.

This clone occurred a few times. This chain joins TRBV4-1 and TRBJ1-4; D gene uncertain. V lost 2 bases to trimming and J lost 3 bases, with 13 bases between them. In germline, CDR1 is MGHRA, CDR2 YSYEKL. The CDR3 extends over 16 amino acids. CDR3 region: CASSQSGTVPNEKLFF. CDR3 in DNA: TGCGCCAGCAGCCAATCGGGAACAGTACCTAATGAAAAACTGTTTTTT.

The V gene is TRBV7-2, the J gene TRBJ2-7; the D gene is possibly TRBD2 (6 bases). V shed 3 bases and J shed 7 bases, with 13 bases lying between them. Germline CDR1 reads SGHTA; CDR2 reads FQGNSA. CDR3 length: 13 residues. DNA of the CDR3: TGTGCCAGCAGCTTCGGGACTCGATTAGAGCAGTACTTC. As protein: CASSFGTRLEQYF.

Only one count was recorded for this clone. The chain joins TRBV5-6 to TRBJ2-5, with D possibly TRBD1 on 6 matching bases. CDR3 length: 14 amino acids. The germline V gene encodes CDR1 SGHDT and CDR2 YYEEEE. Trimming cost V 4 bases and J 5 bases, with 15 bases left between them. The CDR3 DNA follows: TGTGCCAGCAGCCGACCGACAGGATTTGAGACCCAGTACTTC. Encoded protein: CASSRPTGFETQYF.

The gene calls are TRBV29-1 and TRBJ1-1; 7 bases map to TRBD1. This CDR3 is built from 16 residues. Germline CDR1 SQVTM, CDR2 ANQGSEA. Trimming took 4 bases from V and 2 from J; bases not matched to a gene: 13. In nucleotides, the CDR3 is TGCAGCGTTGCTGGACAGGATGGGATAGATAACACTGAAGCTTTCTTT. Its protein is CSVAGQDGIDNTEAFF. The whole variable domain, remainder taken from reference TRBV29-1 and TRBJ1-1, is SAVISQKPSRDICQRGTSLTIQCQVDSQVTMMFWYRQQPGQSLTLIATANQGSEATYESGFVIDKFPISRPNLTFSTLTVSNMSPEDSSIYLCSVAGQDGIDNTEAFFGQGTRLTVV.

The rearrangement uses TRBV29-1 and TRBJ1-5; TRBD1 agrees at 8 bases. The CDR3 is 15 residues long. The germline gives CDR1 SQVTM, CDR2 ANQGSEA. Trimming removed 3 bases from V and 6 bases from J; junction bases left unmatched: 10. CDR3 sequence reads: CSVDRPGGEIQPQHF. For the CDR3, the DNA is TGCAGCGTTGATCGGCCAGGGGGCGAGATTCAGCCCCAGCATTTT.

The genes are TRBV18 and TRBJ1-2; tentatively, D is TRBD1 (5 bases). The length of the CDR3 is 14 residues. Germline V CDR1 and CDR2: KGHSH, LQKENI. Trimming took off 3 bases at V and 1 base at J, with 9 bases between the two ends. The CDR3 DNA is TGTGCCAGCTCACCGATTACAGGTAACTATGGCTACACCTTC. It is translated as CASSPITGNYGYTF.

This chain connects TRBV7-2 to TRBJ2-6; D not certain. The CDR3 contains 16 residues. V was pared by 2 bases and J by 0 bases, with 8 bases between. The V gene's germline CDR1 is SGHTA and CDR2 FQGNSA. The CDR3 here is CASSLTVYSGANVLTF. Written as DNA, the CDR3 is TGTGCCAGCAGCTTAACAGTCTACTCTGGGGCCAACGTCCTGACTTTC.

This clone has more than one count but fewer than ten. This chain joins TRBV27 and TRBJ2-5, with 8 nucleotides matching TRBD1. Germline V lookup: CDR1 MNHEY, CDR2 SMNVEV (reference sequence). After removal of 5 bases from V and 6 bases from J, the junction contained 11 bases not matched to a gene. The CDR3 has 15 residues. The CDR3, as DNA: TGTGCCAGCAGTCTCTTCTCGACAGGGGTACAGACCCAGTACTTC. This translates into CASSLFSTGVQTQYF.

This clone was recorded once. This chain uses TRBV5-8 with TRBJ2-2, with 9 bases fitting TRBD1. Per germline, CDR1 SGHTS and CDR2 YDEGEE. The CDR3 runs 15 residues. J was trimmed by 4 bases and V by 3 bases; bases with no gene match: 4. CDR3 loop: CASSWEQGATGELFF. The CDR3 coding sequence is TGTGCCAGCAGCTGGGAACAGGGGGCCACCGGGGAGCTGTTTTTT.

This sequence joins TRBV2 and TRBJ1-2; 7 bases are shared with TRBD1. V was pared by 4 bases and J by 8 bases, with 4 bases of the junction left unmatched. CDR3 length: 12 amino acids. The germline CDR1 and CDR2 sequences are SNHLY and FYNNEI. CDR3 amino acids: CASSVGGQGYTF. For the CDR3, the DNA is TGTGCCAGCAGTGTAGGGGGACAGGGCTACACCTTC.

The V and J genes are TRBV11-3 and TRBJ1-1; tentative D call: TRBD1 (5 bases). Germline CDR1 and CDR2: SGHNT and YENEEA. The CDR3 runs 17 residues. Trimming pared 3 bases from V and 3 bases from J, leaving 20 bases between. CDR3: CASSLSVGGGGDTEAFF. DNA for the CDR3: TGTGCCAGCAGCTTGTCCGTAGGTGGCGGGGGGGACACTGAAGCTTTCTTT.

This clone showed up just once. J is TRBJ1-1 and V is TRBV3-1 (or the pseudogene TRBV3-2); 7 bases fit TRBD1. The CDR3 consists of 15 residues. CDR1 LGHDT and CDR2 YNNKEL come from the germline V gene (reference sequence). V lost 3 bases to trimming and J lost 1 base; unmatched junction nucleotides: 5. The CDR3 spells CASSQTGTENTEAFF. The CDR3 DNA reads TGTGCCAGCAGCCAGACCGGGACAGAGAACACTGAAGCTTTCTTT.

The rearrangement uses TRBV7-2 and TRBJ2-1; 11 nucleotides line up with TRBD2. J gave up 5 bases and V 6 bases, and 6 bases lay outside the gene matches. The CDR3 has 15 residues. Germline V gene sequence: CDR1 SGHTA, CDR2 FQGNSA. Here the CDR3 reads CASRNSGGANNEQFF. CDR3 nucleotides: TGTGCCAGCAGAAATAGCGGGGGGGCCAACAATGAGCAGTTCTTC.

The genes are TRBV7-2 and TRBJ2-3, with 8 bases matching TRBD2. CDR3 size: 16 residues. Germline values: CDR1 SGHTA, CDR2 FQGNSA. V was clipped by 2 bases and J by 4 bases; unmatched bases: 8. The CDR3 bases are TGTGCCAGCAGCTTAACCCGGGGGGGCCGGGCAGATACGCAGTATTTT. Amino acids: CASSLTRGGRADTQYF. Complete variable domain (other parts from reference TRBV7-2 and TRBJ2-3): GAGVSQSPSNKVTEKGKDVELRCDPISGHTALYWYRQSLGQGLEFLIYFQGNSAPDKSGLPSDRFSAERTGGSVSTLTIQRTQQEDSAVYLCASSLTRGGRADTQYFGPGTRLTVL.

The rearrangement uses TRBV6-5 and TRBJ1-2, with D maybe TRBD1 (6 bases). The CDR3 length is 14 residues. Germline values: CDR1 MNHEY, CDR2 SVGAGI. V was shortened by 7 bases and J by 4 bases, with 16 bases between the two germline ends. CDR3 residues: CASTPGGAGYGYTF. CDR3 in DNA: TGTGCCAGCACCCCGGGGGGCGCGGGCTATGGCTACACCTTC.

V is TRBV19 and J is TRBJ2-7, with D possibly matching TRBD2 (7 bases). Trimming left V 0 bases short and J 3 bases short, with 12 bases between. The CDR3 has 15 amino acids. Germline V lookup: CDR1 LNHDA, CDR2 SQIVND (reference sequence). Here the CDR3 DNA reads TGTGCCAGTAGTATAGAACCGGGGGGCTTCTACGAGCAGTACTTC. It is translated as CASSIEPGGFYEQYF.

The chain is built from TRBV5-1 and TRBJ1-6; D ambiguous. This CDR3 comprises 16 residues. Trimming pared 0 bases from V and 2 bases from J, leaving 9 bases between. Germline values: CDR1 SGHRS, CDR2 YFSETQ. Here the CDR3 DNA reads TGCGCCAGCAGCTTGGCCTCGGGGACCTATAATTCACCCCTCCACTTT. This gives the protein CASSLASGTYNSPLHF.

A note on this clone: Different DNA sequences within this sample yield the same CDR3. The rearrangement links TRBV9 to TRBJ2-7; D is unclear. This CDR3 has 13 amino acids. V was pared by 0 bases and J by 2 bases, with 6 bases between. Germline CDR1 reads SGDLS; CDR2 reads YYNGEE. The chain's CDR3 is CASSVGQPYEQYF. DNA of the CDR3: TGTGCCAGCAGCGTAGGACAACCCTACGAGCAGTACTTC.

This chain links TRBV5-6 with TRBJ1-1, with 11 bases lining up with TRBD1. Per germline, CDR1 SGHDT and CDR2 YYEEEE. This CDR3 spans 14 amino acids. The V segment lost 4 bases and the J segment 11 bases; nucleotides outside the gene matches: 10. As DNA, the CDR3 is TGTGCCAGCAGCCCGACCCAGGGACAGGGGGATGCTTTCTTT. As protein: CASSPTQGQGDAFF.

The chain combines TRBV18 with TRBJ2-1; the match to TRBD2 covers 7 bases. Trimming cost V 3 bases and J 2 bases; bases outside gene matches: 4. Germline V gene data show CDR1 as KGHSH and CDR2 as LQKENI. This CDR3 spans 15 amino acids. CDR3 loop: CASSPASGAYNEQFF. The DNA for the CDR3 is TGTGCCAGCTCACCGGCAAGCGGGGCCTACAATGAGCAGTTCTTC.

This chain connects TRBV29-1 to TRBJ2-7; weak D call: TRBD1 (7 bases). CDR3 length: 14 residues. The V gene lost 6 bases and the J gene lost 3 bases, with 18 bases spanning the gap. CDR1 is SQVTM and CDR2 is ANQGSEA in the germline V gene. In nucleotides, the CDR3 is TGCAGCGTCCGGGGAAGGCAGGGGGGCTACGAGCAGTACTTC. Protein: CSVRGRQGGYEQYF.

The chain has TRBV7-2 and TRBJ2-5; 9 nucleotides align to TRBD2. Germline lookup yields CDR1 SGHTA and CDR2 FQGNSA. Trimming took 4 bases from V and 5 from J; bases not matched to a gene: 11. The CDR3 spans 16 residues. The CDR3 region is CASSSMAGGPWETQYF. As DNA, the CDR3 is TGTGCCAGCAGCTCTATGGCGGGGGGGCCGTGGGAGACCCAGTACTTC.